Shown below are 26 T cell receptor beta chains from a single sample sequenced in a study of blood T cell repertoires in COVID-19. TCRdb's table, derived via immunoSEQ multiplex PCR, lists solely in-frame clones and lacks some. The sample has 120,000 or so clones; nearly 90% are singletons. The sample comprised peripheral blood. The receptor set was obtained from a woman older than 75 with acute or convalescent COVID-19.

The genes are TRBV9 and TRBJ2-3; 14 bases are a match to TRBD2. Germline trimming cut 5 bases from V and 4 bases from J; bases unmatched to any gene: 6. Germline CDR1 and CDR2: SGDLS and YYNGEE. The CDR3 is 16 amino acids. The CDR3 region has the DNA TGTGCCAGCAGTCGGACTAGCGGGGGGCCTGCAGATACGCAGTATTTT. It encodes CASSRTSGGPADTQYF.

This chain connects TRBV6-5 to TRBJ2-7; 12 bases map to TRBD1. Germline V CDR1 and CDR2: MNHEY, SVGAGI. This CDR3 is 15 amino acids long. J was trimmed by 12 bases and V by 6 bases; bases with no gene match: 15. The CDR3 coding sequence is TGTGCCAGCAGGCCTGGGGGGGACAGGGGGCCGCTTCTGTACTTC. Translating gives CASRPGGDRGPLLYF.

The chain joins TRBV6-1 to TRBJ1-3; no clear D gene. Trimming stripped 3 bases from V and 0 bases from J, with 21 bases between. The CDR3 is made up of 19 amino acids. CDR1 and CDR2 (germline): MNHNS, SASEGT. The CDR3 nucleotides are TGTGCCAGCAGTGACCTAGAGCCCCGGGAGGATTTCTCTGGAAACACCATATATTTT. Protein sequence: CASSDLEPREDFSGNTIYF.

The chain joins TRBV21-1 to TRBJ2-1; the table's D call, TRBD2, has no DNA check behind it. TRBV21-1 is a documented pseudogene. There are 16 residues in the CDR3. The CDR3 coding sequence is TGTGCCAGCAGCAAAAGGGGGGGGAGGCCAAGAGGTGAGCAGTTCTTC. Translated, it gives CASSKRGGRPRGEQFF.

V is TRBV19 and J is TRBJ1-3; D is possibly TRBD1 (6 bases). V was trimmed by 6 bases and J by 2 bases, leaving 14 bases between them. The germline V gene encodes CDR1 LNHDA and CDR2 SQIVND (reference sequence). CDR3 size: 15 residues. The CDR3 nucleotides read TGTGCCAGTAGCCCGGGGACAAGTCCTGGAAACACCATATATTTT. This encodes CASSPGTSPGNTIYF.

The chain joins TRBV6-2 or TRBV6-3 to TRBJ1-5, with 9 bases fitting TRBD1. This CDR3 spans 16 amino acids. Germline trimming cut 2 bases from V and 7 bases from J; bases unmatched to any gene: 9. Germline V CDR1 and CDR2: MNHEY, SVGEGT. CDR3 sequence (DNA): TGTGCCAGCAGTTACGCCGGGACAGGGCAGCGGCAGCCCCAGCATTTT. Encoded protein: CASSYAGTGQRQPQHF.

V and J are TRBV29-1 and TRBJ1-2, with TRBD1 matching over 7 bases. This CDR3 is 13 amino acids long. The V segment lost 7 bases and the J segment 4 bases; nucleotides outside the gene matches: 9. The germline CDR1 and CDR2 sequences are SQVTM and ANQGSEA. The CDR3 DNA reads as TGCAGCGCCCGACAGGGAATAGCCTATGGCTACACCTTC. It translates to CSARQGIAYGYTF.

A single count supports this clone. The V and J genes are TRBV9 and TRBJ1-2; the D gene is possibly TRBD1 (6 bases). The CDR3 spans 18 residues. V was trimmed by 0 bases and J by 2 bases, leaving 20 bases between them. Germline CDR1 SGDLS, CDR2 YYNGEE. CDR3 region: CASSVDSGAGEGNYGYTF. CDR3 DNA: TGTGCCAGCAGCGTAGATTCAGGGGCAGGGGAGGGGAACTATGGCTACACCTTC.

This rearrangement joins TRBV7-9 to TRBJ1-1; D ambiguous. Germline loops: CDR1 SEHNR, CDR2 FQNEAQ (reference sequence). Trimming removed 0 bases from V and 4 bases from J, with 6 bases in between. The CDR3 is 13 amino acids. CDR3 nucleotide sequence: TGTGCCAGCAGCTTAGCGCAGGCCACTGAAGCTTTCTTT. Protein product: CASSLAQATEAFF.

This clone was seen just once. The V call is TRBV7-9, the J call TRBJ1-1, with a tentative D call TRBD1 (5 bases). Germline CDR1 and CDR2: SEHNR and FQNEAQ (reference sequence). Trimming removed 3 bases at V and 5 bases at J, with 10 bases between. This CDR3 has 13 residues. The CDR3 protein is CASSLDTWTEAFF. CDR3 bases: TGTGCCAGCAGCTTGGACACATGGACTGAAGCTTTCTTT.

The CDR3 sequence is CASSLRLASYNEQFF. CDR3 DNA sequence: TGCGCCAGCAGCTTGCGGCTAGCGTCTTACAATGAGCAGTTCTTC. This chain uses TRBV5-1 with TRBJ2-1; a possible D gene is TRBD2 (6 bases). Trimming stripped 1 base from V and 4 bases from J, with 12 bases between. The CDR3 has 15 residues. The V gene's germline CDR1 is SGHRS and CDR2 YFSETQ.

In DNA form, the CDR3 reads TGCGCCAGCACCGGGCAAAGGGGGCGCGCAGATACGCAGTATTTT. Translation gives CASTGQRGRADTQYF. The V call is TRBV5-1, the J call TRBJ2-3; 7 positions agree with TRBD1. This CDR3 spans 15 amino acids. Trimming cost V 6 bases and J 4 bases; bases outside gene matches: 11. The germline V gene encodes CDR1 SGHRS and CDR2 YFSETQ. The full variable domain, rest sourced from reference TRBV5-1 and TRBJ2-3, is KAGVTQTPRYLIKTRGQQVTLSCSPISGHRSVSWYQQTPGQGLQFLFEYFSETQRNKGNFPGRFSGRQFSNSRSEMNVSTLELGDSALYLCASTGQRGRADTQYFGPGTRLTVL.

V is TRBV6-5 and J is TRBJ1-2, with D possibly TRBD1 on 6 matching bases. The CDR3 is 15 residues long. The germline V gene encodes CDR1 MNHEY and CDR2 SVGAGI. Trimming cost V 7 bases and J 8 bases, with 23 bases left between them. CDR3 in DNA: TGTGCCAGCACGAATGCTGGGGGGGCCGGTAACGGCTACACCTTC. Protein product: CASTNAGGAGNGYTF.

V is TRBV19 and J is TRBJ2-1; the match to TRBD2 covers 10 bases. The germline CDR1 and CDR2 sequences are LNHDA and SQIVND (reference sequence). The CDR3 has 13 residues. V trimming: 10 bases; J trimming: 8 bases; junction bases outside the gene matches: 8. For the CDR3, the DNA is TGTGCCACCACTCTAGCGGGGGCGGATGAGCAGTTCTTC. This gives the protein CATTLAGADEQFF.

The CDR3 DNA follows: TGCAGTGCTAGTAGGGGGGGCCCAAATGAAAAACTGTTTTTT. Translation gives CSASRGGPNEKLFF. The rearrangement uses TRBV20-1 and TRBJ1-4; maybe TRBD1 (6 bases). This CDR3 is built from 14 residues. The germline V and J ends were trimmed by 3 bases and 5 bases, with 13 bases remaining between them. The germline CDR1 and CDR2 sequences are DFQATT and SNEGSKA (reference sequence).

The J gene is TRBJ1-4, the V gene TRBV9; D gene unclear. CDR3 length: 16 amino acids. The germline V and J ends were trimmed by 0 bases and 4 bases, with 13 bases remaining between them. The germline CDR1 and CDR2 sequences are SGDLS and YYNGEE. The DNA of the CDR3 is TGTGCCAGCAGCGTAGAACCCCGGGGTAATAATGAAAAACTGTTTTTT. Protein sequence: CASSVEPRGNNEKLFF.

V usage is TRBV6-1 and J usage is TRBJ1-1; a weak D match, TRBD1 (6 bases). V shed 3 bases and J shed 2 bases, with 10 bases lying between them. The germline V gene has CDR1 MNHNS and CDR2 SASEGT. The CDR3 contains 14 residues. The chain's CDR3 is CASSDNRDNTEAFF. The CDR3 DNA reads TGTGCCAGCAGTGACAACAGGGACAACACTGAAGCTTTCTTT.

V usage is TRBV5-1 and J usage is TRBJ2-2; D is unresolved. Trimming left V 4 bases short and J 6 bases short, with 10 bases between. Germline V gene data show CDR1 as SGHRS and CDR2 as YFSETQ. This CDR3 spans 13 amino acids. CDR3 residues: CASSLRLPGELFF. CDR3 sequence (DNA): TGCGCCAGCAGCCTCAGATTACCCGGGGAGCTGTTTTTT. Full variable domain (missing parts from reference TRBV5-1 and TRBJ2-2): KAGVTQTPRYLIKTRGQQVTLSCSPISGHRSVSWYQQTPGQGLQFLFEYFSETQRNKGNFPGRFSGRQFSNSRSEMNVSTLELGDSALYLCASSLRLPGELFFGEGSRLTVL.

The DNA of the CDR3 is TGTGCCAGCAGCCCATACACCGGGGAGCTGTTTTTT. Protein sequence: CASSPYTGELFF. J is TRBJ2-2 and V is TRBV14, with D hard to call. The germline V gene has CDR1 SGHDN and CDR2 FVKESK. This CDR3 spans 12 amino acids. Trimming removed 4 bases at V and 3 bases at J, with 3 bases between. The whole variable domain, filled in from reference TRBV14 and TRBJ2-2, reads EAGVTQFPSHSVIEKGQTVTLRCDPISGHDNLYWYRRVMGKEIKFLLHFVKESKQDESGMPNNRFLAERTGGTYSTLKVQPAELEDSGVYFCASSPYTGELFFGEGSRLTVL.

The chain carries TRBV19 and TRBJ1-2; D is uncertain. Germline V gives CDR1 LNHDA, CDR2 SQIVND (reference sequence). The CDR3 is 15 residues long. V was shortened by 6 bases and J by 2 bases, with 16 bases between the two germline ends. CDR3 loop: CASSPGVGRNYGYTF. The CDR3 coding sequence is TGTGCCAGTAGCCCCGGGGTAGGCCGGAACTATGGCTACACCTTC.

The V and J genes are TRBV11-2 and TRBJ2-7, with 11 bases that match TRBD2. The end of the DNA aligns better with TRBJ2-1, so the J call may be wrong. Germline V CDR1 and CDR2: SGHAT, FQNNGV. The CDR3 covers 18 residues. The DNA for the CDR3 is TGTGCCAGCAGCCGTTCTAGCGGGAGGCCTTCCAGATACAATGAGCAGTTCTTC. It codes for CASSRSSGRPSRYNEQFF.

CDR3 in DNA: TGCGCCAGCAGTGATGGCACGAGGGGGGGCCTCGATGAAAAACTGTTTTTT. Amino acids: CASSDGTRGGLDEKLFF. The chain couples TRBV10-1 to TRBJ1-4, with TRBD1 as a possible D gene (6 bases). This CDR3 has 17 amino acids. Germline values: CDR1 WNHNN, CDR2 SYGVQD (reference sequence). V was pared by 3 bases and J by 6 bases, with 20 bases between.

This clone was seen once. This chain connects TRBV27 to TRBJ1-2; a weak D match, TRBD1 (6 bases). V lost 2 bases to trimming and J lost 2 bases, with 9 bases between them. Germline CDR1 reads MNHEY; CDR2 reads SMNVEV (reference sequence). CDR3 length: 14 residues. The CDR3 sequence is CASSLQGPNYGYTF. CDR3 in DNA: TGTGCCAGCAGTTTACAGGGGCCAAACTATGGCTACACCTTC.

The chain joins TRBV6-1 to TRBJ1-2; D unclear. There are 14 residues in the CDR3. Deletions cut 2 bases from V and 4 bases from J, with 11 bases between. Germline CDR1 is MNHNS and CDR2 is SASEGT. CDR3 nucleotide sequence: TGTGCCAGCAGTGAATCCCGGGGAGGCTATGGCTACACCTTC. As protein: CASSESRGGYGYTF.

The CDR3 DNA follows: TGTGCCAGTAGCCCGGGGAGCGGCACAGATACGCAGTATTTT. Translated: CASSPGSGTDTQYF. The J gene is TRBJ2-3, the V gene TRBV19, with a tentative D call TRBD2 (5 bases). CDR1 is LNHDA, CDR2 SQIVND, per germline (reference sequence). V was pared by 6 bases and J by 1 base, with 11 bases between. The CDR3 contains 14 residues. The full variable domain, completed using reference TRBV19 and TRBJ2-3, is DGGITQSPKYLFRKEGQNVTLSCEQNLNHDAMYWYRQDPGQGLRLIYYSQIVNDFQKGDIAEGYSVSREKKESFPLTVTSAQKNPTAFYLCASSPGSGTDTQYFGPGTRLTVL.

V gene TRBV5-1 combines with J gene TRBJ2-2, with D uncertain. There are 15 residues in the CDR3. CDR1 is SGHRS, CDR2 YFSETQ, per germline. The V gene lost 1 base and the J gene lost 0 bases, with 7 bases spanning the gap. CDR3 loop: CASSLPAPNTGELFF. Written as DNA, the CDR3 is TGCGCCAGCAGCTTGCCAGCGCCGAACACCGGGGAGCTGTTTTTT. Variable domain in full (rest from reference TRBV5-1 and TRBJ2-2): KAGVTQTPRYLIKTRGQQVTLSCSPISGHRSVSWYQQTPGQGLQFLFEYFSETQRNKGNFPGRFSGRQFSNSRSEMNVSTLELGDSALYLCASSLPAPNTGELFFGEGSRLTVL.